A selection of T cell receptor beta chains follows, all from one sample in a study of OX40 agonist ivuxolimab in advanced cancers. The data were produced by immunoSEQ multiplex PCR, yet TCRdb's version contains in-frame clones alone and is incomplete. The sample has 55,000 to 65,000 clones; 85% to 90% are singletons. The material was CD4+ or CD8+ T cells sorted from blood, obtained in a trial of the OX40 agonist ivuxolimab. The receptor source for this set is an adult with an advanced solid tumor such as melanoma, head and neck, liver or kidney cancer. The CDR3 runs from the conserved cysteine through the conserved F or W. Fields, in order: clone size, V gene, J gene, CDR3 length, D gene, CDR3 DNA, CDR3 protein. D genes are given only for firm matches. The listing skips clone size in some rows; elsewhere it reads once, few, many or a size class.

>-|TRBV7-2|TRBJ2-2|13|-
TGTGCCAGCAGCTTTAGGGTCACCGGGGAGCTGTTTTTT
CASSFRVTGELFF
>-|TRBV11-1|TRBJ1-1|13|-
TGTGCCAGCAGCTTAGCGGGGGGCACTGAAGCTTTCTTT
CASSLAGGTEAFF
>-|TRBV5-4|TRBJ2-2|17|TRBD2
TGTGCCAGCAGCTTACCTAGCGGGGGTTATCTTACCGGGGAGCTGTTTTTT
CASSLPSGGYLTGELFF
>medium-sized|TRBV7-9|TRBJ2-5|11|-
TGTGCCAGCAGCCCTGGGGAGACCCAGTACTTC
CASSPGETQYF
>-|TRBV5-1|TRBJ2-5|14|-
TGCGCCAGCAGCTTGGGGTTCCCGCAAGAGACCCAGTACTTC
CASSLGFPQETQYF
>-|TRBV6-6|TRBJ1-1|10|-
TGTGCCAGCGGTACAGGGTTAGCTTTCTTT
CASGTGLAFF
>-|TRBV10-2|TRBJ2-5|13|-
TGCGCCAGCACCTCGGGACTTTGGGAGACCCAGTACTTC
CASTSGLWETQYF
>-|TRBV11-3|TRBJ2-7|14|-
TGTGCCAGCAGCTTAACCAGGGGACATTACGAGCAGTACTTC
CASSLTRGHYEQYF
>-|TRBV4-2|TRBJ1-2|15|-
TGTGCCAGCAGCCAAGTGGTGGCTTTTAACTATGGCTACACCTTC
CASSQVVAFNYGYTF
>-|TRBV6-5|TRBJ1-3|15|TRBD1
TGTGCCAGCAGCTTACAGGGGGAAAAGGGAAACACCATATATTTT
CASSLQGEKGNTIYF
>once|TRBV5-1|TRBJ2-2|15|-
TGCGCCAGCAGCTTGGGACAGGTGAACACCGGGGAGCTGTTTTTT
CASSLGQVNTGELFF
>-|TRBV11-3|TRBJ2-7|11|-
TGTGCCAGCAGCCTCCGCCACGAGCAGTACTTC
CASSLRHEQYF
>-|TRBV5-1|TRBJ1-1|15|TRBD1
TGCGCCAGCAGCTTGACAGGGGCCAAAACGGCTGAAGCTTTCTTT
CASSLTGAKTAEAFF
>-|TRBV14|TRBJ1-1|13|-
TGTGCCAGCAGCCGGCTTAGGAACACTGAAGCTTTCTTT
CASSRLRNTEAFF
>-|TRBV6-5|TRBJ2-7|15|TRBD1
TGTGCCAGCAGGGAGGGGACAGGGAAGTTCTACGAGCAGTACTTC
CASREGTGKFYEQYF
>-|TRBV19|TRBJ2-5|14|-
TGTGCCAGTAGTATAGCCGACAGGTCAGAGACCCAGTACTTC
CASSIADRSETQYF
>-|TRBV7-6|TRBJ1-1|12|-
TGTGCCAGCAGCTTCGGAGACACTGAAGCTTTCTTT
CASSFGDTEAFF
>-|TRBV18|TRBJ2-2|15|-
TGTGCCAGCTCACCCTTTGGGGGCGAGACCGGGGAGCTGTTTTTT
CASSPFGGETGELFF
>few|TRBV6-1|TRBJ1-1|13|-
TGTGCCAGCGGTCGAGGGCCGAACACTGAAGCTTTCTTT
CASGRGPNTEAFF
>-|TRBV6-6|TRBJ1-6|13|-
TGTGCCAGCAGTTACTTCCAGGATTCACCCCTCCACTTT
CASSYFQDSPLHF
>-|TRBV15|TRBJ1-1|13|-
TGTGCCACCAGCAGAGATATGGCCTATGAAGCTTTCTTT
CATSRDMAYEAFF
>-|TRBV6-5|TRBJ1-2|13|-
TGTGCCAGCAGTTACGGAGGGGCGGATGGCTACACCTTC
CASSYGGADGYTF
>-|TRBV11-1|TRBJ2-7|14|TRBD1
TGTGCCAGCAGGCCCCGGGGACAGACCTACGAGCAGTACTTC
CASRPRGQTYEQYF
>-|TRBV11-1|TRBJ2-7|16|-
TGTGCCAGCAGCTTAGCGCGAGGGACGGCCTCCTACGAGCAGTACTTC
CASSLARGTASYEQYF
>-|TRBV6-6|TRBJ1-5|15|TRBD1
TGTGCCAGCAGTTACTCCGGACAGGGCAATCAGCCCCAGCATTTT
CASSYSGQGNQPQHF
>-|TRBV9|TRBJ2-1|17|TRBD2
TGTGCCAGCAGCGGGAGTGCTAGCGGGGGTTTCTACAATGAGCAGTTCTTC
CASSGSASGGFYNEQFF
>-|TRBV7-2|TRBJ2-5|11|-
TGTGCCAGCAGCTTGGCAGAGACCCAGTACTTC
CASSLAETQYF
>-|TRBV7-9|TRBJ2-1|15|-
TGTGCCAGCAGCCGCCGGACAACGGTGGTCAATGAGCAGTTCTTC
CASSRRTTVVNEQFF
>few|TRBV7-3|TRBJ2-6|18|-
TGTGCCAGCAGCTTAACGGCGGCTCCACCGGGCGGGGCCAACGTCCTGACTTTC
CASSLTAAPPGGANVLTF
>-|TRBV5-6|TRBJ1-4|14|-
TGTGCCAGCTCAAGGGGGGAGGGATATGAAAAACTGTTTTTT
CASSRGEGYEKLFF
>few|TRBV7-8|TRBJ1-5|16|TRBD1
TGTGCCAGCAGTTCCGGGACAGGGGGCCTTCATCAGCCCCAGCATTTT
CASSSGTGGLHQPQHF
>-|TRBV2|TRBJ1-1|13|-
TGTGCCAGCAGTCCCGTTGGGGGCACTGAAGCTTTCTTT
CASSPVGGTEAFF
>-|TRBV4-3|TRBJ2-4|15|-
TGCGCCAGCAGCCAGGGCGGGGAAGCCAAAAACATTCAGTACTTC
CASSQGGEAKNIQYF
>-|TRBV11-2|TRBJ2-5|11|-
TGTGCCAGCAGCTTAAAAGAGACCCAGTACTTC
CASSLKETQYF
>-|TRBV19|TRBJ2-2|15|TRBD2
TGTGCCAGTAGGCCGGGACTCGGGAGGCCCGGGGAGCTGTTTTTT
CASRPGLGRPGELFF
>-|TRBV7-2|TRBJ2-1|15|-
TGTGCCAGCAGCTTAGTCGGGGTTTCCTACAATGAGCAGTTCTTC
CASSLVGVSYNEQFF
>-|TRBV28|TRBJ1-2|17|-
TGTGCCAGCAGTTTATGGGGGACTGAGGGTTCTAACTATGGCTACACCTTC
CASSLWGTEGSNYGYTF
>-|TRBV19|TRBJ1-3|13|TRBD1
TGTGCCACAAGTTGGACAGGGGAAAACACCATATATTTT
CATSWTGENTIYF
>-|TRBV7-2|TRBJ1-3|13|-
TGTGCCAGCATCGCAGGGGACGGAAACACCATATATTTT
CASIAGDGNTIYF
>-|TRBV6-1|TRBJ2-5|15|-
TGTGCCAGCAGTGAAGAACCTGGCCGGGGACAGACCCAGTACTTC
CASSEEPGRGQTQYF
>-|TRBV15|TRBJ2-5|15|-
TGTGCCACCAGCAGAGATCGGCCTCTGGGAGAGACCCAGTACTTC
CATSRDRPLGETQYF
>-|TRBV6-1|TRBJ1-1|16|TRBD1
TGTGCCAGCAGTGAATGGGGGACAGGGCGGAACACTGAAGCTTTCTTT
CASSEWGTGRNTEAFF
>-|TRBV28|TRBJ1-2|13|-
TGTGCCAGCAATCGGAGGACGAACTATGGCTACACCTTC
CASNRRTNYGYTF
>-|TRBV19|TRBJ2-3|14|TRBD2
TGTGCCAGCGGACTAGCGGGGACCACAGATACGCAGTATTTT
CASGLAGTTDTQYF
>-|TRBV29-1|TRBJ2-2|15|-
TGCAGTATCCTCGGGGGTCGTCCGAACACCGGGGAGCTGTTTTTT
CSILGGRPNTGELFF
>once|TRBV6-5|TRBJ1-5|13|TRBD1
TGTGCCAGCAGCCCGGACAGGGATCAGCCCCAGCATTTT
CASSPDRDQPQHF